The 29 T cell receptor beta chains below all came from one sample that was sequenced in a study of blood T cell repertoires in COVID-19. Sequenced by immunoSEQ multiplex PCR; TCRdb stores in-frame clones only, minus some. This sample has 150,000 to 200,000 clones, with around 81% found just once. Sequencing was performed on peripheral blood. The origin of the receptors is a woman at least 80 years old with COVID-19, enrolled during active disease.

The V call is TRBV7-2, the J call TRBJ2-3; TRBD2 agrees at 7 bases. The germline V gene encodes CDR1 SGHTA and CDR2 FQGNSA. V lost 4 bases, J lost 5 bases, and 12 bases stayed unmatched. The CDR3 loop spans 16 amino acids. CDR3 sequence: CASSSVLGGPIDTQYF. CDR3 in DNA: TGTGCCAGCAGCTCCGTTTTGGGAGGGCCAATAGATACGCAGTATTTT.

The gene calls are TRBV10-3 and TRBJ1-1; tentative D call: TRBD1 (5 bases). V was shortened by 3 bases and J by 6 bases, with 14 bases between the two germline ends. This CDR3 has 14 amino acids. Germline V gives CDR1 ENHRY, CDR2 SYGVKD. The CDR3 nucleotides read TGTGCCATCAGTGACTCGAGTCGGGGGGCTGAAGCTTTCTTT. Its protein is CAISDSSRGAEAFF.

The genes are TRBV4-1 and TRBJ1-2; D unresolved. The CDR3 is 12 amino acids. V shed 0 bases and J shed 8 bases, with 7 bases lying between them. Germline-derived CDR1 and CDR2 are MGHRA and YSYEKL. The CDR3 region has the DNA TGCGCCAGCAGCCAAGATCTCCAGGGCTACACCTTC. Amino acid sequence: CASSQDLQGYTF.

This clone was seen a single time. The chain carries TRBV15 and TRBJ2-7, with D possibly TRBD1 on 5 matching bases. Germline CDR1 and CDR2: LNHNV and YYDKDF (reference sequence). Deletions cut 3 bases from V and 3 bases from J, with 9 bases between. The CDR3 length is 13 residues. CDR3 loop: CATSREDSYEQYF. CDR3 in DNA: TGTGCCACCAGCAGGGAAGACAGCTACGAGCAGTACTTC.

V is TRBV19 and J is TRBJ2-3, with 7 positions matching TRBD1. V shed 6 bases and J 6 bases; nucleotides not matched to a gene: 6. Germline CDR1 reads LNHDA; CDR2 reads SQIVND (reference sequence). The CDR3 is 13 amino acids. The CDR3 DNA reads TGTGCCAGTAGGGAACAGGGGTGGGATACGCAGTATTTT. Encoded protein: CASREQGWDTQYF.

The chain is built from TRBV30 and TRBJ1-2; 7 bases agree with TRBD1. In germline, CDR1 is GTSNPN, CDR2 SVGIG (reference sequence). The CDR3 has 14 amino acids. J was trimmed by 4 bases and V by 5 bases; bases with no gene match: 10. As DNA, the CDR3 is TGTGCCTGGCGGAACAGGGGAGGCTTCTATGGCTACACCTTC. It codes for CAWRNRGGFYGYTF. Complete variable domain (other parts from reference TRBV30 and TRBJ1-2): SQTIHQWPATLVQPVGSPLSLECTVEGTSNPNLYWYRQAAGRGLQLLFYSVGIGQISSEVPQNLSASRPQDRQFILSSKKLLLSDSGFYLCAWRNRGGFYGYTFGSGTRLTVV.

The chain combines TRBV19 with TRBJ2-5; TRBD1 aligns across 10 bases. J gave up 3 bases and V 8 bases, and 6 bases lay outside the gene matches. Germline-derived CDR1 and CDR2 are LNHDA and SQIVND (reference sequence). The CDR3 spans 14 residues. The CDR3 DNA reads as TGTGCCAGTCATGGACAGGGGGTGGAAGAGACCCAGTACTTC. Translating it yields CASHGQGVEETQYF.

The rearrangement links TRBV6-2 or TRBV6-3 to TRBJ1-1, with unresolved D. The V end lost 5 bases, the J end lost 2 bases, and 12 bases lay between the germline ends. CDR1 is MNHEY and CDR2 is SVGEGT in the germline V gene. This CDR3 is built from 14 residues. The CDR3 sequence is CASSVHGDNTEAFF. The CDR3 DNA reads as TGTGCCAGCAGTGTCCACGGGGATAACACTGAAGCTTTCTTT.

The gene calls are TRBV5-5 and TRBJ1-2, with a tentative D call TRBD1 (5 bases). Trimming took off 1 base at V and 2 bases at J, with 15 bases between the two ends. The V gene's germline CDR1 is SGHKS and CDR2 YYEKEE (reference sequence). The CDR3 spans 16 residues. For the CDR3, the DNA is TGTGCCAGCAGCTTGCTTGCTTTGACAGCCAACTATGGCTACACCTTC. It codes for CASSLLALTANYGYTF.

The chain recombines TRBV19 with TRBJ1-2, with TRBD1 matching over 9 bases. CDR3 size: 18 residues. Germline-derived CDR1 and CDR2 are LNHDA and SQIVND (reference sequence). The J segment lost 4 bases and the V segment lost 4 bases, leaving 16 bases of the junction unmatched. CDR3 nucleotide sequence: TGTGCCAGTAGTACCGACAGGGGGGGCAGGGGGCGCGTCTATGGCTACACCTTC. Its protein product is CASSTDRGGRGRVYGYTF.

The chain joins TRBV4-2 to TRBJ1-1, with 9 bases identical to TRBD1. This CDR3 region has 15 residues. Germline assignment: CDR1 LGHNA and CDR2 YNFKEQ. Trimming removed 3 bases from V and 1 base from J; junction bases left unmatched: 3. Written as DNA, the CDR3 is TGTGCCAGCAGCCACCCGGGACAGGGGAACACTGAAGCTTTCTTT. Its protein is CASSHPGQGNTEAFF.

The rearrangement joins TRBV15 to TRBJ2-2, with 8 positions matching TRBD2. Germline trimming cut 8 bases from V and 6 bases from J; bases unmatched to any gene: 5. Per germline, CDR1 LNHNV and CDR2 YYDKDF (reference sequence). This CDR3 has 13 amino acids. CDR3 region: CATGTRISGELFF. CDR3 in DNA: TGTGCCACCGGGACTAGGATCTCCGGGGAGCTGTTTTTT.

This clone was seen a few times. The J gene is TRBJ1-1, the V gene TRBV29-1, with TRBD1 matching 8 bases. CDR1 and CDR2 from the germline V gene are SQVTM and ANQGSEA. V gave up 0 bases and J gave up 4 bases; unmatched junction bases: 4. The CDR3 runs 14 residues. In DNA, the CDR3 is TGCAGCGTTGAAGACAGGGGGCGCCGCACTGAAGCTTTCTTT. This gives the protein CSVEDRGRRTEAFF.

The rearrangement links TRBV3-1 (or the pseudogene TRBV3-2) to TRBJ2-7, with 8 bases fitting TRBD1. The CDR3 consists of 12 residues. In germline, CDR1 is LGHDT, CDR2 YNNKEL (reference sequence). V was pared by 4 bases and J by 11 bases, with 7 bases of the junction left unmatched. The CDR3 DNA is TGTGCCAGCAGCCCTTTCGGACAGGGAAAGTACTTC. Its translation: CASSPFGQGKYF.

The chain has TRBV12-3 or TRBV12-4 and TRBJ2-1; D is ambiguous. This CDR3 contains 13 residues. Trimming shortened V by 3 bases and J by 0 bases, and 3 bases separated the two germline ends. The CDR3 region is CASSLSSYNEQFF. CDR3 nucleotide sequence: TGTGCCAGCAGTTTGAGCTCCTACAATGAGCAGTTCTTC.

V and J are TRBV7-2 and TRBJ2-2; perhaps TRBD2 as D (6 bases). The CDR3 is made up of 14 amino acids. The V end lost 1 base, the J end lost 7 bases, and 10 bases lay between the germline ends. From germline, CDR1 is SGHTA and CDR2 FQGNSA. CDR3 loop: CASSLEGGVGELFF. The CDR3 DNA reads TGTGCCAGCAGCTTAGAGGGCGGGGTCGGGGAGCTGTTTTTT.

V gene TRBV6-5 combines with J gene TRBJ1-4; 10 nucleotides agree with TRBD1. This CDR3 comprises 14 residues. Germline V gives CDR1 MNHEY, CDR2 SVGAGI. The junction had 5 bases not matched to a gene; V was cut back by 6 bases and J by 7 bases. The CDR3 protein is CASSWTGGGEKLFF. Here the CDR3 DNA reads TGTGCCAGCAGCTGGACAGGGGGTGGTGAAAAACTGTTTTTT.

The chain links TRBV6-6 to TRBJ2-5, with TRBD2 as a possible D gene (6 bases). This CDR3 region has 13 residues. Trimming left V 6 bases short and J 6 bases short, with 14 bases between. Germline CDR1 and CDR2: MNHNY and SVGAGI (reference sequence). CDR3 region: CASRAGGGKTQYF. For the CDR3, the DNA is TGTGCCAGCAGAGCCGGGGGAGGAAAGACCCAGTACTTC.

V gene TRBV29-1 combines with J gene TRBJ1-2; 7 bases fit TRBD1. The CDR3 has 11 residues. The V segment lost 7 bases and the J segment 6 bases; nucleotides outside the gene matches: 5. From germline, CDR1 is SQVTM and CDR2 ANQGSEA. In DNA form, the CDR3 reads TGCAGCGGTGAGGGGGCCCATGGCTACACCTTC. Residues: CSGEGAHGYTF.

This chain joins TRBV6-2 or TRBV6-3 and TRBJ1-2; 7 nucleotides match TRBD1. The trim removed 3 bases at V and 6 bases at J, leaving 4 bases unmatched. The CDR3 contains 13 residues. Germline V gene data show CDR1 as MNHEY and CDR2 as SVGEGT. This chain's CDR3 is CASSYTGENGYTF. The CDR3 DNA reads TGTGCCAGCAGTTATACAGGGGAGAATGGCTACACCTTC.

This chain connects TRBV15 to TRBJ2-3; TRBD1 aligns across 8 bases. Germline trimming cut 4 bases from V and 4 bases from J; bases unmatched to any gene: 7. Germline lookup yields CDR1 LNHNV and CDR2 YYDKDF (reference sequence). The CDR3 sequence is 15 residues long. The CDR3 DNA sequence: TGTGCCACCAGCAAAAGACAGGGGAGACCAGATACGCAGTATTTT. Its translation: CATSKRQGRPDTQYF.

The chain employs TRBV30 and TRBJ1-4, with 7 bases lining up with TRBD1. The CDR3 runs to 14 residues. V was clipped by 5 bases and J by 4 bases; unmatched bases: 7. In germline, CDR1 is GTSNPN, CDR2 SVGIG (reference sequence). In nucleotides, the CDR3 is TGTGCCTGGGGTACAGGGGATGGTAATGAAAAACTGTTTTTT. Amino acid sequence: CAWGTGDGNEKLFF.

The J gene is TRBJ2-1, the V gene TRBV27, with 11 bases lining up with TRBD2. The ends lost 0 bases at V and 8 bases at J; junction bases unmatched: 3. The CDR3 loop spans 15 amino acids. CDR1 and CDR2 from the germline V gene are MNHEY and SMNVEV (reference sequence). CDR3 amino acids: CASSLSSGRADEQFF. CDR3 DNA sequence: TGTGCCAGCAGTTTATCTAGCGGGAGGGCGGATGAGCAGTTCTTC.

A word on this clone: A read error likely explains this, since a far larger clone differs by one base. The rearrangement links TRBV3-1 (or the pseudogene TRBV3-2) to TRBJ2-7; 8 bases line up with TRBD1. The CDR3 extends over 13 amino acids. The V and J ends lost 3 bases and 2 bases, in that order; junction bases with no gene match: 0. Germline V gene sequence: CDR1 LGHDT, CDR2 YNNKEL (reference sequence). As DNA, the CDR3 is TGTGCCAGCAGCCAGGGACAGGCCTACGAGCAGTACTTC. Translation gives CASSQGQAYEQYF.

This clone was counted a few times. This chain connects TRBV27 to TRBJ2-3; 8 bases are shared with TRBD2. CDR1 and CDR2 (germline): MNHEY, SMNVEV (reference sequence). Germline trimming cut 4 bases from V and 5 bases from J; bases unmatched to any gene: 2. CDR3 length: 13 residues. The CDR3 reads CASSSGRGDTQYF. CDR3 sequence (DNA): TGTGCCAGCAGTTCCGGGAGGGGAGATACGCAGTATTTT.

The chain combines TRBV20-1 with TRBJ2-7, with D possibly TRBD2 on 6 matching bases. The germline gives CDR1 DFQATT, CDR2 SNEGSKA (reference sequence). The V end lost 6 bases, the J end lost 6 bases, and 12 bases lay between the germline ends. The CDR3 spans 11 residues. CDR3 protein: CSARLVTEQYF. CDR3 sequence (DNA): TGCAGTGCAAGACTAGTGACCGAGCAGTACTTC.

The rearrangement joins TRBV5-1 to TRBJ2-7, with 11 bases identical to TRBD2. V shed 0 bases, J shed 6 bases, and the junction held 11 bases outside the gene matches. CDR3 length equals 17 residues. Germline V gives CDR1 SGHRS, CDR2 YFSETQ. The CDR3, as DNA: TGCGCCAGCAGCTTGGAGTCTAGCGGGAGGTGGGCGGGCGAGCAGTACTTC. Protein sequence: CASSLESSGRWAGEQYF.

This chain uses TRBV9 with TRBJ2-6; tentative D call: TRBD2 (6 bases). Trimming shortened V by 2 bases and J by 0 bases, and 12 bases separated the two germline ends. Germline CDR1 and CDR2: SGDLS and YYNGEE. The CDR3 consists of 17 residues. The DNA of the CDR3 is TGTGCCAGCAGCGTGGGGGGACCCATCTCTGGGGCCAACGTCCTGACTTTC. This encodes CASSVGGPISGANVLTF.

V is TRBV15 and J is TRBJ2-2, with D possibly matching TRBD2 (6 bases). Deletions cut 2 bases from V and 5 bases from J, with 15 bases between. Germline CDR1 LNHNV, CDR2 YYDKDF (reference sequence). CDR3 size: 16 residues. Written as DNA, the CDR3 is TGTGCCACCAGCAGACTTCTTAGGGCGGGGACCGGGGAGCTGTTTTTT. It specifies CATSRLLRAGTGELFF.